The 17 T cell receptor beta chains below were found in one sample sequenced in a study of metastatic and nonmetastatic thyroid tumors. The entire patient cohort was treatment-naive prior to thyroid surgery. With MiXCR, TCRdb reprocessed the PCR reads. The sample includes tens of thousands of clones, 15% seen only once; the top ten take approximately 3.3%. Source material: blood. The receptors were sampled from a female donor with papillary thyroid cancer or a benign thyroid nodule (not recorded which). Some clones in this sample may be carry-over from other donors' samples.

The CDR3 sequence: CASRRQGQGKKETQYF. As DNA, the CDR3 is TGTGCCAGCAGACGTCAGGGACAGGGGAAAAAAGAGACCCAGTACTTC. The rearrangement links TRBV11-2 to TRBJ2-5; the match to TRBD1 covers 10 bases. CDR1 is SGHAT and CDR2 is FQNNGV in the germline V gene. V was clipped by 6 bases and J by 3 bases; unmatched bases: 10. This CDR3 comprises 16 residues.

By proportion, this clone is medium-sized. This chain connects TRBV6-1 to TRBJ2-7, with a possible D match to TRBD1 (6 bases). The V and J ends lost 5 bases and 1 base respectively, with 21 bases between them. CDR1 and CDR2 from the germline V gene are MNHNS and SASEGT. CDR3 length: 17 amino acids. The CDR3 reads CASSSRTARPFSYEQYF. CDR3 DNA: TGTGCCAGCAGTTCAAGGACAGCCCGACCTTTTTCCTACGAGCAGTACTTC.

In its sample, this clone was seen many times. This chain joins TRBV7-6 and TRBJ2-7, with D possibly TRBD1 on 5 matching bases. Germline loops: CDR1 SGHVS, CDR2 FNYEAQ. V shed 6 bases and J shed 5 bases, with 14 bases lying between them. This CDR3 is 13 amino acids long. CDR3 residues: CASRPRQLDEQYF. The DNA of the CDR3 is TGTGCCAGCAGACCGCGACAGTTAGACGAGCAGTACTTC.

This clone was seen many times. The V and J genes are TRBV3-1 and TRBJ1-6; 7 nucleotides agree with TRBD1. V dropped 1 base and J dropped 9; count of bases not matched to a gene: 6. The CDR3 runs to 15 residues. Germline CDR1 and CDR2: LGHDT and YNNKEL (reference sequence). The CDR3 loop reads CASSQVGGGSSPLHF. CDR3 coding DNA: TGTGCCAGCAGCCAAGTCGGAGGGGGCTCTTCACCCCTCCACTTT.

This clone came up many times. This sequence joins TRBV7-9 and TRBJ2-3, with 7 nucleotides matching TRBD1. CDR1 is SEHNR and CDR2 is FQNEAQ in the germline V gene (reference sequence). The V gene end was trimmed by 8 bases and the J gene end by 2 bases; junction bases not matched to a gene: 10. The CDR3 is 15 residues long. The CDR3: CASVARDRFTDTQYF. CDR3 in DNA: TGTGCCAGCGTAGCACGGGACAGATTCACAGATACGCAGTATTTT.

This clone is judged medium-sized (0.01 to 0.1%). The J gene is TRBJ2-7, the V gene TRBV27, with D perhaps matching TRBD1 (6 bases). The CDR3 totals 14 residues. V shed 1 base and J shed 1 base, with 8 bases lying between them. CDR1 and CDR2 (germline): MNHEY, SMNVEV (reference sequence). CDR3: CASSLYRASYEQYF. DNA of the CDR3: TGTGCCAGCAGTTTATACAGGGCTTCCTACGAGCAGTACTTC.

In its sample, this clone was seen a few times. The V and J genes are TRBV28 and TRBJ2-7; tentative D call: TRBD1 (5 bases). The germline V gene encodes CDR1 MDHEN and CDR2 SYDVKM. The CDR3 consists of 11 residues. Trimming stripped 8 bases from V and 2 bases from J, with 7 bases between. CDR3 loop: CASEGAYEQYF. In nucleotides, the CDR3 is TGTGCCAGCGAAGGGGCCTACGAGCAGTACTTC. Full variable domain (remainder filled in from reference TRBV28 and TRBJ2-7): DVKVTQSSRYLVKRTGEKVFLECVQDMDHENMFWYRQDPGLGLRLIYFSYDVKMKEKGDIPEGYSVSREKKERFSLILESASTNQTSMYLCASEGAYEQYFGPGTRLTVT.

This clone was counted at least ten times. The rearrangement links TRBV11-2 to TRBJ2-4, with 9 bases aligning to TRBD1. J was trimmed by 3 bases and V by 5 bases; bases with no gene match: 5. Germline lookup yields CDR1 SGHAT and CDR2 FQNNGV. The CDR3 runs 15 residues. The CDR3 region has the DNA TGTGCCAGCAGCCCGGCGACAGGGGGCAAAAACATTCAGTACTTC. It encodes CASSPATGGKNIQYF.

The sample holds a few counts of this clone. The chain recombines TRBV20-1 with TRBJ1-6; 10 bases match TRBD1. V lost 5 bases and J lost 8; bases outside the gene matches: 3. From germline, CDR1 is DFQATT and CDR2 SNEGSKA (reference sequence). This CDR3 has 13 amino acids. CDR3 amino acids: CSALDRGDSPLHF. CDR3 DNA: TGCAGTGCTCTGGACAGGGGGGATTCACCCCTCCACTTT.

This clone was picked up many times. The chain uses TRBV5-1 and TRBJ1-1; a weak D match, TRBD1 (5 bases). Trimming stripped 3 bases from V and 4 bases from J, with 13 bases between. The CDR3 length is 14 residues. Germline V CDR1 and CDR2: SGHRS, YFSETQ. The CDR3 loop reads CASSSIGGSTEAFF. Here the CDR3 DNA reads TGCGCCAGCAGCTCTATTGGGGGATCCACTGAAGCTTTCTTT.

The table lists this clone with many counts. The V call is TRBV15, the J call TRBJ2-7; D is perhaps TRBD2 (5 bases). Trimming took 0 bases from V and 1 from J, leaving 10 bases between them. The CDR3 sequence is 15 residues long. Germline assignment: CDR1 LNHNV and CDR2 YYDKDF (reference sequence). The CDR3 spells CATSRERGASYEQYF. CDR3 in DNA: TGTGCCACCAGCAGAGAACGGGGAGCTTCCTACGAGCAGTACTTC.

This clone was picked up many times. The chain has TRBV5-1 and TRBJ2-2; 12 bases fit TRBD2. V lost 4 bases, J lost 3 bases, and 4 bases stayed unmatched. Germline CDR1 is SGHRS and CDR2 is YFSETQ. The CDR3 consists of 16 residues. CDR3: CASSRTSGTDTGELFF. The DNA of the CDR3 is TGCGCCAGCAGCCGGACTAGCGGGACGGACACCGGGGAGCTGTTTTTT.

The gene calls are TRBV11-2 and TRBJ2-2; 8 positions agree with TRBD1. CDR3 length equals 15 residues. Trimming at V came to 3 bases and at J to 2 bases, leaving 2 bases not matched to a gene. Germline V gives CDR1 SGHAT, CDR2 FQNNGV. DNA of the CDR3: TGTGCCAGCAGCTTCGGACAGGGTAACACCGGGGAGCTGTTTTTT. This codes for CASSFGQGNTGELFF.

This clone was recorded at least ten times. The chain employs TRBV3-1 and TRBJ2-3; 16 nucleotides line up with TRBD2. Losses at the gene ends were 0 bases for V and 0 bases for J; bases not matched to a gene: 3. The CDR3 loop spans 19 amino acids. In germline, CDR1 is LGHDT, CDR2 YNNKEL (reference sequence). The CDR3 DNA sequence: TGTGCCAGCAGCCAAGAGGGGACTAGCGGGAGGGGAAGCACAGATACGCAGTATTTT. Translated, it gives CASSQEGTSGRGSTDTQYF.

The J gene is TRBJ2-3, the V gene TRBV27; D might be TRBD2 (5 bases). Germline loops: CDR1 MNHEY, CDR2 SMNVEV (reference sequence). V was trimmed by 8 bases and J by 6 bases, leaving 18 bases between them. The CDR3 loop spans 14 amino acids. The DNA for the CDR3 is TGTGCCAGCGGTCTTAGCGACTCGGTGGATACGCAGTATTTT. It translates to CASGLSDSVDTQYF.

This clone was recorded many times. V and J are TRBV7-9 and TRBJ2-5; D is possibly TRBD1 (6 bases). V shed 1 base and J shed 5 bases, with 14 bases lying between them. This CDR3 contains 15 residues. Germline CDR1 and CDR2: SEHNR and FQNEAQ (reference sequence). CDR3 coding DNA: TGTGCCAGCAGCTTAGGAGGACAGCAAGGGGAGACCCAGTACTTC. Translated, it gives CASSLGGQQGETQYF.

The table lists this clone with many counts. The chain recombines TRBV11-2 with TRBJ2-2; D gene uncertain. CDR3 length equals 16 residues. Germline loops: CDR1 SGHAT, CDR2 FQNNGV. V lost 1 base to trimming and J lost 6 bases, with 15 bases between them. CDR3 bases: TGTGCCAGCAGCTTAGTAGGCAGGTTTGGGTCCGGGGAGCTGTTTTTT. Its protein is CASSLVGRFGSGELFF.